These 9 T cell receptor beta chains came from one sample sequenced in a study of CD8 T cells in ankylosing spondylitis. TCRdb processed the 5' RACE reads anew with MiXCR; each CDR3 protein has one entry. This table has approximately 260,000 distinct CDR3 sequences, 18% appearing once. The sample comprised blood, either unsorted or a sorted T cell fraction (not recorded which). The receptors stem from a male donor with ankylosing spondylitis or in good health (not recorded which).

The chain joins TRBV12-3 or TRBV12-4 to TRBJ2-3; D might be TRBD1 or TRBD2, each matching 5 bases. This CDR3 contains 15 residues. Deletions cut 6 bases from V and 7 bases from J, with 20 bases between. The CDR3 nucleotides are TGTGCCAGCAGAGACCGGGACGTCGGGTCGAATACGCAGTATTTT. It encodes CASRDRDVGSNTQYF.

This chain connects TRBV9 to TRBJ2-7; D is possibly TRBD1 (5 bases). The V gene lost 0 bases and the J gene lost 0 bases, with 10 bases spanning the gap. CDR1 and CDR2 (germline): SGDLS, YYNGEE. CDR3 length: 15 amino acids. The CDR3 coding sequence is TGTGCCAGCAGCGTAGAAGGACACTACTCCTACGAGCAGTACTTC. Its translation is CASSVEGHYSYEQYF.

This clonotype was detected ten times or more. The chain is built from TRBV29-1 and TRBJ2-1, with 8 bases matching TRBD2. V was pared by 3 bases and J by 5 bases, with 6 bases of the junction left unmatched. Per germline, CDR1 SQVTM and CDR2 ANQGSEA. The CDR3 extends over 14 amino acids. The CDR3 reads CSVDWASGHNEQFF. CDR3 bases: TGCAGCGTTGACTGGGCTAGCGGGCACAATGAGCAGTTCTTC.

This clonotype was seen only a few times. The chain combines TRBV4-2 with TRBJ2-3; D is unresolved. The length of the CDR3 is 15 residues. V lost 0 bases and J lost 4, with 11 bases in between. In germline, CDR1 is LGHNA, CDR2 YNFKEQ. This chain's CDR3 is CASSQDRDLADTQYF. CDR3 DNA sequence: TGTGCCAGCAGCCAAGATCGAGATTTGGCAGATACGCAGTATTTT.

The table lists this clonotype with a few counts. The V call is TRBV20-1, the J call TRBJ2-1, with TRBD2 identical over 14 bases. Germline values: CDR1 DFQATT, CDR2 SNEGSKA (reference sequence). The CDR3 extends over 15 amino acids. J was trimmed by 8 bases and V by 1 base; bases with no gene match: 4. The CDR3 is CSARAGLAGVDEQFF. The CDR3 nucleotides read TGCAGTGCTAGAGCGGGACTAGCGGGAGTGGATGAGCAGTTCTTC.

J is TRBJ1-1 and V is TRBV9; D is unclear. V lost 0 bases, J lost 1 base, and 7 bases lay in between. Germline CDR1 SGDLS, CDR2 YYNGEE. The CDR3 spans 14 residues. The CDR3 reads CASSVVNANTEAFF. DNA of the CDR3: TGTGCCAGCAGCGTAGTGAACGCGAACACTGAAGCTTTCTTT.

This clonotype has only a few counts. This chain links TRBV6-5 with TRBJ2-2; D not certain. V lost 0 bases to trimming and J lost 1 base, with 9 bases between them. This CDR3 spans 16 amino acids. Germline values: CDR1 MNHEY, CDR2 SVGAGI. This CDR3 reads CASSYSAPLNTGELFF. The CDR3 nucleotides are TGTGCCAGCAGTTACTCGGCCCCACTGAACACCGGGGAGCTGTTTTTT.

This clonotype was recorded a few times. The chain employs TRBV12-3 or TRBV12-4 and TRBJ2-1; D unresolved. Trimming left V 1 base short and J 8 bases short, with 9 bases between. The CDR3 is made up of 13 amino acids. The CDR3 coding sequence is TGTGCCAGCAGTTTAGAGCGTTTAGATGAGCAGTTCTTC. Translating it yields CASSLERLDEQFF.

The genes are TRBV12-3 or TRBV12-4 and TRBJ2-3; 11 bases agree with TRBD2. There are 16 residues in the CDR3. V shed 3 bases, J shed 4 bases, and the junction held 6 bases outside the gene matches. CDR3 nucleotide sequence: TGTGCCAGCAGTTTCGGACTAGCGGGCAGGTCAGATACGCAGTATTTT. Its translation is CASSFGLAGRSDTQYF.